This T cell receptor (beta chain) was recovered during a study of T cell repertoires in cytomegalovirus infection. Background on the study: In public TCR beta signatures, there were indications of both CMV infection and matching HLA type. Whole-study results and caveats: CMV-specific TCR beta clonotypes restricted by HLA-C dominated the ex vivo response.

TCRdb independently ran MiXCR on the reads; one entry per CDR3 protein. Among under 800,000 distinct CDR3 sequences listed, approximately 24% were seen once. Of note for this clonotype: The antigen is unknown.

The V end lost 0 bases, the J end lost 1 base, and 15 bases lay between the germline ends. CDR3 length: 18 residues. The chain links TRBV12-3 or TRBV12-4 to TRBJ2-2; D possibly corresponds to TRBD2 (5 bases). The TCR comes from a human donor in good health (CMV status not recorded). Some clones in this sample may be carry-over from other donors' samples. The sequencing input was CD8+ T cells from PBMCs. This CDR3 reads CASSLAADQLENTGELFF. The DNA of the CDR3 is TGTGCCAGCAGTTTAGCGGCGGACCAACTAGAGAACACCGGGGAGCTGTTTTTT.